The T cell receptor (beta chain) described here comes from a study of T cell responses to AZD1222 COVID-19 vaccine. Across the whole study: Second-dose timings of about 4 or about 12 weeks were pooled.

Study-wide results and limits: Repertoires were obtained only post-peak T cell response. Mostly white British, mostly female donors; authors suggested clonal diversity may be underestimated.

Of note for this clone: Its antigen is not known.

Measured with immunoSEQ multiplex PCR; TCRdb has only the in-frame clones, and not every one. The sample lists approximately 110,000 clones; around 96% were seen once. The specimen was peripheral blood, collected on day 0 of AZD1222 vaccination. The clonotype comes from an adult in good health.

The CDR3 loop reads CASESLANHEQFF. In DNA form, the CDR3 reads TGTGCCAGTGAATCTTTAGCTAACCATGAGCAGTTCTTC. The chain links TRBV2 to TRBJ2-1; D uncertain. The CDR3 extends over 13 amino acids. The V and J ends lost 9 bases and 8 bases respectively, with 17 bases between them. Per the germline V gene, CDR1 is SNHLY and CDR2 is FYNNEI. Drawing the rest from reference TRBV2 and TRBJ2-1, the complete variable domain is EPEVTQTPSHQVTQMGQEVILRCVPISNHLYFYWYRQILGQKVEFLVSFYNNEISEKSEIFDDQFSVERPDGSNFTLKIRSTKLEDSAMYFCASESLANHEQFFGPGTRLTVL.